This T cell receptor (beta chain) was profiled in a study of T cell responses to AZD1222 COVID-19 vaccine. This CDR3 region has 16 residues. V lost 4 bases to trimming and J lost 4 bases, with 16 bases between them. The germline V gene has CDR1 SGHVS and CDR2 FQNEAQ. Only in-frame clones appear in the TCRdb table, and some are missing; sequencing was by immunoSEQ multiplex PCR. The sample includes approximately 160,000 clones, around 87% of them seen just once. This sequence originates from an adult in good health. The sample in question was peripheral blood, obtained on day 0 of AZD1222 vaccination. This chain links TRBV7-8 with TRBJ2-2; no reliable D call. Here the CDR3 reads CASSSDEVVSTGELFF. In DNA, the CDR3 is TGTGCCAGCAGCTCGGATGAGGTAGTGAGCACCGGGGAGCTGTTTTTT.